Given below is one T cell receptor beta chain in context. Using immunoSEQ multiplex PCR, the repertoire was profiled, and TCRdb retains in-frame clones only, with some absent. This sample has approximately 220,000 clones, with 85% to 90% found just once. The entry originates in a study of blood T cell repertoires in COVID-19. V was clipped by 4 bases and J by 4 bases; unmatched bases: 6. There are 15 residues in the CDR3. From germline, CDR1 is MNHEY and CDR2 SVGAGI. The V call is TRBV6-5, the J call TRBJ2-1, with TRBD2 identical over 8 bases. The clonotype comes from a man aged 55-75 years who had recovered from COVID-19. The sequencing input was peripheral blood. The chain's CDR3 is CASSLSGRAYNEQFF. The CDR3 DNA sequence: TGTGCCAGCAGTTTAAGCGGGAGAGCTTACAATGAGCAGTTCTTC.